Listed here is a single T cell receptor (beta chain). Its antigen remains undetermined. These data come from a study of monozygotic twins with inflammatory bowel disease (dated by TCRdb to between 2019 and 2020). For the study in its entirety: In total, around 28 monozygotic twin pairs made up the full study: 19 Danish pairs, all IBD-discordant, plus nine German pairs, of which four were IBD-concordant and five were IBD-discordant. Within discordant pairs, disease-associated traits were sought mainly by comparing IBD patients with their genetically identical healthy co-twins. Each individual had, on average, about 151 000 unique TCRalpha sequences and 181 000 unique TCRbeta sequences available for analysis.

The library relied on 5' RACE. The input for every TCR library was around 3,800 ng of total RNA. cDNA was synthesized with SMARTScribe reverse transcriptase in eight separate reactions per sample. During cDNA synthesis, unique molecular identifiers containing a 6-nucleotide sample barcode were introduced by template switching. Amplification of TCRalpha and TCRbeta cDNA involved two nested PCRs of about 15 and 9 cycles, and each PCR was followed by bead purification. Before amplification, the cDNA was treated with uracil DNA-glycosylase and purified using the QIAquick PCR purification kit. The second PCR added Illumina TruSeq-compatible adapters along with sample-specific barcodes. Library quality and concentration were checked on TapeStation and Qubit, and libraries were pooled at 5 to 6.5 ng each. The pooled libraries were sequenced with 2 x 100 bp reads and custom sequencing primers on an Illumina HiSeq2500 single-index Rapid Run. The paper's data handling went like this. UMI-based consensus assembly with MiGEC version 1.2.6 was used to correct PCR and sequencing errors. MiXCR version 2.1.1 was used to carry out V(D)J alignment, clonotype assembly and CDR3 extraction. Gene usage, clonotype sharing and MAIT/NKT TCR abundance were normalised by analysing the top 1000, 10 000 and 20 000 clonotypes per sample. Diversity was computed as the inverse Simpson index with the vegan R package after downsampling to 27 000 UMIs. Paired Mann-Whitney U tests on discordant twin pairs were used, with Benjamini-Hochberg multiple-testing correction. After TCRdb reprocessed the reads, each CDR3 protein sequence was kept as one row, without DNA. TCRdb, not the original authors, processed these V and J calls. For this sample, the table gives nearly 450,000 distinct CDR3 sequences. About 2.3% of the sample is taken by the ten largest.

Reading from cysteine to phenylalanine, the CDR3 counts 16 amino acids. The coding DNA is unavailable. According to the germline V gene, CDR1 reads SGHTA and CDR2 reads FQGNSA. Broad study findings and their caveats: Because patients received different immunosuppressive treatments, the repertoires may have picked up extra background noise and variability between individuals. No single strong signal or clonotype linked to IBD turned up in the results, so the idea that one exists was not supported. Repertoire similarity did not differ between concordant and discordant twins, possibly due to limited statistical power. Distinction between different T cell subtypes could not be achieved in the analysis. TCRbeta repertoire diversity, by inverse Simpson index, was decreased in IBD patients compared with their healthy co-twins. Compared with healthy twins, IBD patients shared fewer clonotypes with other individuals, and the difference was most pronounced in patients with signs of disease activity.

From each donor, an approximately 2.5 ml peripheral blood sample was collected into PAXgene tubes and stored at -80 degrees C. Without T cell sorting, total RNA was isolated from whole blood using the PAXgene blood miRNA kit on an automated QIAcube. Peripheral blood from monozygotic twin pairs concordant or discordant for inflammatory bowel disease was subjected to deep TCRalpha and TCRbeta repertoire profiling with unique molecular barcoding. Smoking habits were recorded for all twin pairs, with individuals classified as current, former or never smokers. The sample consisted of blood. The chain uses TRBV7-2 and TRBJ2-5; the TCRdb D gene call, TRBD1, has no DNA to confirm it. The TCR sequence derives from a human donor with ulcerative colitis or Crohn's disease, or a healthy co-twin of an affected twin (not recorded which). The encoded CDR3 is CASSSQGTGGMETQYF.